The TCR beta chain under discussion was sequenced for a study of blood T cell repertoires in COVID-19 (TCRdb year 2020). Describing the broader study: The collaborator samples originated in the United States, Italy and Spain and spanned the acute and convalescent phases of COVID-19. The material from the prospective study consisted of cDNA or gDNA derived from T cells, B-cell-depleted T cells, or PBMCs. Deeply sampled blood TCRbeta repertoires from subjects exposed to, actively infected with, or recovered from COVID-19 were included in the dataset. A freely available public database, intended as a resource for researchers studying the immune response to SARS-CoV-2, is where the repertoires were released. The samples were drawn from two sources: the first 160 participants of the ongoing ImmuneRACE study, and 1,000 to 1,500 subjects contributed by 6 global collaborators. The sample metadata nearly always contained a de-identified subject ID, COVID-19 status, age in years and sex. HLA class I and class II types, where available, came from metadata supplied by the sample provider rather than from assay-based typing.

Comment on this clone: Its antigen remains undetermined. The sample holds no much larger clone one base away, and base qualities are not on file.

The immunoSEQ Assay, a bias-controlled multiplex PCR, was used to amplify TCRbeta CDR3 regions from genomic DNA. As for the authors' bioinformatics: The number of nucleated cells in each sample was estimated from the amplification of reference gene primers within the assay. To quantify the absolute abundance of each unique TCRbeta CDR3 rearrangement, sequence reads were collapsed and filtered. For each sample, productive Simpson clonality was calculated as the square root of Simpson's diversity index across productive rearrangements. As stored in TCRdb, this immuneACCESS dataset retains in-frame rearrangements with V and J assigned. A fraction of the clones does not appear; measured against another copy, unresolved V genes explain less than half of the discrepancy, and the remainder lacks a known reason. V, J and clone size derive from that table, while D and trimming were established from the DNA sequence. This sample lists under 250,000 clones; approximately 78% were detected once. Less than 6% of the sample is taken by the ten largest.

Inclusive of the bounding cysteine and phenylalanine, the CDR3 is 15 residues long. Of the read, only the CDR3 DNA is kept; its 45 bases are in frame from base 1. V gives up 0 bases and J gives up 6 bases, and the segment between their germline ends measures 12 bases. The germline V gene (reference sequence) yields SEHNR for CDR1 and FQNEAQ for CDR2. In Seattle, one collaborating source enrolled patients while the infection was active and tracked those patients longitudinally over the course of disease. Collaborating institutions collected whole blood in K2EDTA tubes following their own protocols. Collaborator samples were shipped for TCRbeta analysis as frozen whole blood, isolated PBMCs, or DNA extracted from either sample type. The study at large found these results: The quantity of clinical and demographic metadata differed by source and by participant and was supplied without curation.

This chain joins TRBV7-9 to TRBJ2-1; too little of a D gene remains to name it. The TCR comes from a woman in her 70s with COVID-19, enrolled during active disease. Sequencing was carried out using peripheral blood. The nucleotide sequence is given as TGTGCCAGCAGCTTAGCAGGCGGTCCCCTCAATGAGCAGTTCTTC. This yields the protein CASSLAGGPLNEQFF. With the portions outside the CDR3 filled from the reference TRBV7-9 and TRBJ2-1 genes, the complete variable region becomes DTGVSQNPRHKITKRGQNVTFRCDPISEHNRLYWYRQTLGQGPEFLTYFQNEAQLEKSRLLSDRFSAERPKGSFSTLEIQRTEQGDSAMYLCASSLAGGPLNEQFFGPGTRLTVL.